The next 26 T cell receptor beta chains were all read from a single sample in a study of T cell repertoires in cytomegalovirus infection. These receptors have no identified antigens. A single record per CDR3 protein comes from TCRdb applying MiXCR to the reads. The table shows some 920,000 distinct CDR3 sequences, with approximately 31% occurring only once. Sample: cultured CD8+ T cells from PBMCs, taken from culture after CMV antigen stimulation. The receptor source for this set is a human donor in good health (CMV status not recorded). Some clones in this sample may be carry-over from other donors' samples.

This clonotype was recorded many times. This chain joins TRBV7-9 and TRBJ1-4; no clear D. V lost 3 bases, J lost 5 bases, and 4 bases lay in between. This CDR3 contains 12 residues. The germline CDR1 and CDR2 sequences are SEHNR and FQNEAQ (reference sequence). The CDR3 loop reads CASSFGNEKLFF. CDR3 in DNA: TGTGCCAGCAGCTTCGGGAATGAAAAACTGTTTTTT.

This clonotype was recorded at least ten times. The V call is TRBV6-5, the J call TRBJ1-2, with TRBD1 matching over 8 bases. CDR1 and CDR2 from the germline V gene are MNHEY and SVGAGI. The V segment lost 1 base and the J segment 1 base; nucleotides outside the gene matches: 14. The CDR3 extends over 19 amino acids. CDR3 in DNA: TGTGCCAGCAGTTACTACGCTTATAAGACAGGGGATAGTAACTATGGCTACACCTTC. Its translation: CASSYYAYKTGDSNYGYTF.

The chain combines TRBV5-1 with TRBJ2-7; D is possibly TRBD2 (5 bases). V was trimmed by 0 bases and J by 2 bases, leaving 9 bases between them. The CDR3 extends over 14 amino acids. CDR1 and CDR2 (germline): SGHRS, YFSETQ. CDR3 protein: CASSLGVEAYEQYF. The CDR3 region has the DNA TGCGCCAGCAGCTTGGGGGTGGAGGCCTACGAGCAGTACTTC.

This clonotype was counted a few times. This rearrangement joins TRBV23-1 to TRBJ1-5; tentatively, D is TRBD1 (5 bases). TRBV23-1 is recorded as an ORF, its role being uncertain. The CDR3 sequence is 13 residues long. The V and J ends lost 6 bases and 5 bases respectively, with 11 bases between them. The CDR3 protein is CASRLDRYQPQHF. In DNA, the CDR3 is TGCGCCAGCAGACTCGACAGATATCAGCCCCAGCATTTT.

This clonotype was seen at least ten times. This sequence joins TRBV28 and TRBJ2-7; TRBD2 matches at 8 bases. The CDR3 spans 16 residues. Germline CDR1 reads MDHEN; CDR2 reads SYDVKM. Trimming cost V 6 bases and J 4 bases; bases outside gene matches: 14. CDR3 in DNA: TGTGCCAGCAGCCCCGAGCGGGGGAGGAGAAGGTACGAGCAGTACGTC. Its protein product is CASSPERGRRRYEQYV.

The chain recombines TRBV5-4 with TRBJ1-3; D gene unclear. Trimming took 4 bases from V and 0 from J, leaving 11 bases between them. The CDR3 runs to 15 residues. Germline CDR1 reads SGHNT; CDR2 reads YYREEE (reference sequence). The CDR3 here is CASSGEGDSGNTIYF. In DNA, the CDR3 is TGTGCCAGCAGCGGAGAAGGAGACTCTGGAAACACCATATATTTT.

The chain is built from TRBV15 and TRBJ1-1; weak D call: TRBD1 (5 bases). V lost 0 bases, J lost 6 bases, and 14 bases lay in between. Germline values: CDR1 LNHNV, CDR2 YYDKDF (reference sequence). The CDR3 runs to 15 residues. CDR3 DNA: TGTGCCACCAGCAGAGATAACGGGGACCCACCTGAAGCTTTCTTT. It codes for CATSRDNGDPPEAFF.

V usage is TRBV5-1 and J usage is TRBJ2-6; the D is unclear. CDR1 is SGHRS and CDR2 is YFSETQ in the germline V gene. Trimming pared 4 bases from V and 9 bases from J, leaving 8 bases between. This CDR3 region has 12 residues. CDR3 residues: CASSLDDNVLTF. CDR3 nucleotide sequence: TGCGCCAGCAGCCTGGACGACAACGTCCTGACTTTC.

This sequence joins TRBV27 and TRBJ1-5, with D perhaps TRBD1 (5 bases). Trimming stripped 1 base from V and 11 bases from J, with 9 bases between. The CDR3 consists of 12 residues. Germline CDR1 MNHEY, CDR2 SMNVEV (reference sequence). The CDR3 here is CASSLLGRSQHF. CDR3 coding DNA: TGTGCCAGCAGTTTATTGGGACGGTCCCAGCATTTT.

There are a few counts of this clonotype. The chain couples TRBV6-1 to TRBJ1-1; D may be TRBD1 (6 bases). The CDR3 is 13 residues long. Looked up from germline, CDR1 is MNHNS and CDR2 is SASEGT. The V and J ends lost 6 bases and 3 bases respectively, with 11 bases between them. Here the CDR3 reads CASSPGEDTEAFF. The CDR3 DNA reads TGTGCCAGCAGCCCAGGGGAGGACACTGAAGCTTTCTTT.

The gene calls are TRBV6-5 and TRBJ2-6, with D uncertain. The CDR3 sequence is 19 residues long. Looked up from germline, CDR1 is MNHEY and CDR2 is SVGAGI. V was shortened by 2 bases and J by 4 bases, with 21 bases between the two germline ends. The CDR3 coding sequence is TGTGCCAGCAGTTACGAATCCGGGTTCCGAGTATCAGGGGCCAACGTCCTGACTTTC. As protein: CASSYESGFRVSGANVLTF.

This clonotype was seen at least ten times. The CDR3 bases are TGTGCCAGCAGAAGGGACAGGGTACCCTACGAGCAGTACGTC. This gives the protein CASRRDRVPYEQYV. The chain is built from TRBV7-2 and TRBJ2-7; the match to TRBD1 covers 9 bases. CDR3 size: 14 residues. J was trimmed by 2 bases and V by 6 bases; bases with no gene match: 5. Per germline, CDR1 SGHTA and CDR2 FQGNSA.

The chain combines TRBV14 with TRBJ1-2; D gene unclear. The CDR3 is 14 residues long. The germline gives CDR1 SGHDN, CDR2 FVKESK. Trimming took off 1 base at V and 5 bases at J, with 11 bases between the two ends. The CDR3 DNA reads TGTGCCAGCAGCCAAGCCAAGGAGCTTTATGGCTACACCTTC. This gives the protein CASSQAKELYGYTF.

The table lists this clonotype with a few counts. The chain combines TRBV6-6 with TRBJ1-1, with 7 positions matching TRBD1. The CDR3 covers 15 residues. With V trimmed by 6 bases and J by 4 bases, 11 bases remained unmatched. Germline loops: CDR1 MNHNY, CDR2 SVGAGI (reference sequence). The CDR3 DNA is TGTGCCAGCAGCCAACTGAGGGGGCTGAGCACTGAAGCTTTCTTT. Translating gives CASSQLRGLSTEAFF.

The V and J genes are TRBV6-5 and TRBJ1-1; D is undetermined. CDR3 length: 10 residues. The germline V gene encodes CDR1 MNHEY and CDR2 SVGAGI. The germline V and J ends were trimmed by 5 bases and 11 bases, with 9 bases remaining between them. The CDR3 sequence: CASSHPPAFF. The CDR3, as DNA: TGTGCCAGCAGTCACCCCCCGGCTTTCTTT.

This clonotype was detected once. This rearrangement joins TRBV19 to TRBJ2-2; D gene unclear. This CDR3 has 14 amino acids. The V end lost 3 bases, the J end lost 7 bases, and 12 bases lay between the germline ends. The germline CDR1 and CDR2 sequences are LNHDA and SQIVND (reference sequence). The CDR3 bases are TGTGCCAGTAGTATCGGTGGTATTGGCGGGGAGCTGTTTTTT. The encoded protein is CASSIGGIGGELFF.

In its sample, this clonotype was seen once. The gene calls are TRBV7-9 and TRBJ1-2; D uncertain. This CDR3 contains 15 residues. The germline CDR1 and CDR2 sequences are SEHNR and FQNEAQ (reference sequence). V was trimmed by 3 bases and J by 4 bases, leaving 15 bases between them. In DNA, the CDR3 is TGTGCCAGCAGCTTTTTCGGGGAAGGCAGCTATGGCTACACCTTC. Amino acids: CASSFFGEGSYGYTF. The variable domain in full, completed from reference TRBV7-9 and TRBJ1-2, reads DTGVSQNPRHKITKRGQNVTFRCDPISEHNRLYWYRQTLGQGPEFLTYFQNEAQLEKSRLLSDRFSAERPKGSFSTLEIQRTEQGDSAMYLCASSFFGEGSYGYTFGSGTRLTVV.

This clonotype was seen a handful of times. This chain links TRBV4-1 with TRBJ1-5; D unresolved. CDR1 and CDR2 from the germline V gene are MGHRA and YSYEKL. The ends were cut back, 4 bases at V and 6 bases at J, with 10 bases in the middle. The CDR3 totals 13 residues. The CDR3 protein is CASSPPGSQPQHF. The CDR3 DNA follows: TGCGCCAGCAGCCCCCCGGGGAGTCAGCCCCAGCATTTT.

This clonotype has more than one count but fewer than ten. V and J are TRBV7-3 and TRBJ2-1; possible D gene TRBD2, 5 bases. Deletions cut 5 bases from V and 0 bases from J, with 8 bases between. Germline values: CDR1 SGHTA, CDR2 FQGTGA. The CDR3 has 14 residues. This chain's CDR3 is CASSQLGSYNEQFF. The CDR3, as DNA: TGTGCCAGCAGCCAACTAGGCTCCTACAATGAGCAGTTCTTC.

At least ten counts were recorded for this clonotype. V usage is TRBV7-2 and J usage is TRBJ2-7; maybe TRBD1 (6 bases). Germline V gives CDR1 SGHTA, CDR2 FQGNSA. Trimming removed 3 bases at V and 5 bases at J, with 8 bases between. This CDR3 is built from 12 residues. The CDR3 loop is CASSFRGDEQYF. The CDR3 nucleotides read TGTGCCAGCAGCTTCAGGGGAGACGAGCAGTACTTC.

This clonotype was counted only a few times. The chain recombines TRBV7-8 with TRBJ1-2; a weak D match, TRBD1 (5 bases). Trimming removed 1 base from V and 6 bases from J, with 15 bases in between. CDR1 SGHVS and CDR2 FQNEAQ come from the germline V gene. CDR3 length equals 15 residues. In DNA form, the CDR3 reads TGTGCCAGCAGCTTAGAGCTGGGGGGGTATGATGGCTACACCTTC. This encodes CASSLELGGYDGYTF.

The CDR3 DNA sequence: TGTGCCAGCAGCTGGGTCGGGGACAGGGAAGGCTACACCTTC. Protein product: CASSWVGDREGYTF. J is TRBJ1-2 and V is TRBV7-6; TRBD1 aligns across 9 bases. CDR3 length: 14 amino acids. V was clipped by 4 bases and J by 8 bases; unmatched bases: 8. CDR1 and CDR2 (germline): SGHVS, FNYEAQ.

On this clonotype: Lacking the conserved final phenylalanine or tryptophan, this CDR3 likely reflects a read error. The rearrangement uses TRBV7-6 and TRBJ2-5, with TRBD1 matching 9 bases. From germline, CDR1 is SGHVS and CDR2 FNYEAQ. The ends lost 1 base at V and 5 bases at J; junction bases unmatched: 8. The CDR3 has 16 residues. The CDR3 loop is CASSLGPGQGRETQYS. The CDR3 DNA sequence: TGTGCCAGCAGCTTAGGGCCGGGACAGGGTAGGGAGACCCAGTACTCC.

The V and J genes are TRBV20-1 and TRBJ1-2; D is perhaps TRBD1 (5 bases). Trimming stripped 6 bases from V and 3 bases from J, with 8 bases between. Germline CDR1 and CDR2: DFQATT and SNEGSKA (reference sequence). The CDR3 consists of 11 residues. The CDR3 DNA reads TGCAGTGCGGAGACAGACTATGGCTACACCTTC. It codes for CSAETDYGYTF.

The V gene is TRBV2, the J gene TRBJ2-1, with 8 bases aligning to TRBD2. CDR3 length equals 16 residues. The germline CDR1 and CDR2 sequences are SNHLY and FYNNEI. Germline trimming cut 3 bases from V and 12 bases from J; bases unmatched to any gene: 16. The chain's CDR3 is CASSERANGGAKGQFF. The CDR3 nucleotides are TGTGCCAGCAGTGAGCGTGCCAACGGGGGGGCCAAGGGGCAGTTCTTC.

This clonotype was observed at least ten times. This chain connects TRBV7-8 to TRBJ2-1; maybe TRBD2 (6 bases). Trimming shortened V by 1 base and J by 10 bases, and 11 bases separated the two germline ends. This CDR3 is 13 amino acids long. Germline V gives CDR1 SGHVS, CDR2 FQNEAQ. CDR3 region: CASSLGGDPEQFF. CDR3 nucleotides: TGTGCCAGCAGCTTAGGGGGGGATCCCGAGCAGTTCTTC.